This TCR beta chain appears in the sequencing data of a study of patients and donors after allogeneic stem cell transplantation (dated by TCRdb to the early 2020s). To prepare the library, RT-PCR was applied. The instrument given in TCRdb is NextSeq 550. TCRdb passed the public sequencing reads through fastp at Q25 and MiXCR, retaining productive beta sequences. Rows are unified per CDR3 protein, each entry keeping the most common DNA and genes. In this sample the table shows around 160,000 distinct CDR3 sequences, about 29% of which occur a single time. In total, the top ten clones hold 3.2% of the sample. There are 12 amino acids in the CDR3, from cysteine to phenylalanine inclusive. Only CDR3 DNA is held: 36 bases, read in frame from base 1. According to the germline V gene, CDR1 reads ENHRY and CDR2 reads SYGVKD. The junction carries 8 bases between V and J, which are trimmed by 7 bases and 1 base respectively.

This clonotype showed up just a few times. What antigen it recognizes has not been identified. No base quality values were provided; no much bigger clone lies one nucleotide off. Sequenced sample: blood, either unsorted or a sorted T cell fraction (not recorded which). Recombination joined TRBV10-3 with TRBJ2-7; no D gene can be assigned with confidence. The source of this sequence is a human donor who was either an allogeneic HSCT recipient or a stem cell or donor lymphocyte infusion donor (not recorded which). It is not recorded whose cells these are; they may come from a transplant donor. At the DNA level, the sequence is TGTGCCATCAATCCGTTATCCTACGAGCAGTACTTC. This is translated as CAINPLSYEQYF.